This TCR beta chain was observed in a study of blood T cell repertoires in COVID-19. Germline V lookup: CDR1 LNHDA, CDR2 SQIVND (reference sequence). CDR3 size: 13 residues. The V segment lost 4 bases and the J segment 5 bases; nucleotides outside the gene matches: 1. Authors' data handling: Estimation of nucleated cell counts relied on the amplification of reference gene primers. The assay was immunoSEQ multiplex PCR, and TCRdb's table has in-frame clones only and misses some. The V and J calls and clone size are taken from that table; D and trimming were inferred from the DNA. The sample yields about 330,000 clones, 92% seen once. The study drew participants aged roughly 18 to 95 years from fewer than 30 US areas.

Specimen: PBMCs or T cells enriched from blood (not recorded which). The chain couples TRBV19 to TRBJ2-1; 8 bases fit TRBD2. The receptor's source is a woman aged 30 to 39 who had recovered from COVID-19. The CDR3 is CASSSGGNNEQFF. The CDR3 DNA is TGTGCCAGTAGTAGCGGGGGGAACAATGAGCAGTTCTTC.